This T cell receptor beta chain was sequenced during a study of cytomegalovirus exposure and HLA in healthy donors. Both 60 Vbeta primers and 13 Jbeta primers went into the PCR. TCRdb keeps only in-frame clones here, not all; method: immunoSEQ multiplex PCR. The sample records 90,000 to 120,000 clones, about 81% being singletons. Looked up from germline, CDR1 is WSHSY and CDR2 is SAAADI. There are 16 residues in the CDR3. The ends were cut back, 2 bases at V and 4 bases at J, with 17 bases in the middle. The sequence came from a young man in good health and CMV-seropositive. The chain links TRBV10-2 to TRBJ1-2, with D possibly being TRBD1 (5 bases). Sequencing used PBMCs. CDR3 sequence reads: CASSEKVGGVGYGYTF. CDR3 DNA: TGCGCCAGCAGTGAGAAGGTCGGAGGGGTCGGCTATGGCTACACCTTC.